A selection of T cell receptor beta chains follows, all from one sample in a study of T cell responses to AZD1222 COVID-19 vaccine. Using immunoSEQ multiplex PCR, the repertoire was profiled, and TCRdb retains in-frame clones only, with some absent. The sample records 44,000 or so clones, around 80% being singletons. This sample comprised peripheral blood, obtained on day 0 of AZD1222 vaccination. The origin of the receptors is an adult in good health. CDR3s include the opening cysteine and the closing phenylalanine or tryptophan. D genes are given only for firm matches. Size tells how often a clone was seen (once, few, many) or the class of an expanded clone, and some rows leave it out.

clone_size | j_call | v_call | d_call | cdr3_aa | cdr3_nt
- | TRBJ2-7 | TRBV4-1 | TRBD1 | CASSQGGRTGVYEQYF | TGCGCCAGCAGCCAAGGCGGTAGGACAGGGGTCTACGAGCAGTACTTC
few | TRBJ2-7 | TRBV5-1 | - | CASSVSGTSYEQYF | TGCGCCAGCAGCGTATCCGGGACATCCTACGAGCAGTACTTC
- | TRBJ1-1 | TRBV28 | - | CTSSGAGTLNTEAFF | TGTACCAGCAGTGGGGCCGGCACCTTGAACACTGAAGCTTTCTTT
- | TRBJ2-6 | TRBV18 | - | CASSPDRRQVGWRDTSGANVLTF | TGTGCCAGCTCACCAGACAGGCGACAGGTGGGGTGGAGGGATACGTCTGGGGCCAACGTCCTGACTTTC
- | TRBJ2-1 | TRBV10-3 | TRBD2 | CAISERLAGGNEQFF | TGTGCCATCAGTGAAAGACTAGCGGGAGGCAATGAGCAGTTCTTC
- | TRBJ1-2 | TRBV12-3/TRBV12-4 | - | CASRRGGDYGYTF | TGTGCCAGCAGAAGAGGGGGGGACTATGGCTACACCTTC
- | TRBJ2-7 | TRBV28 | TRBD2 | CARAGGGGRVYEQYF | TGTGCCCGCGCCGGGGGGGGCGGGAGGGTTTACGAGCAGTACTTC
- | TRBJ1-2 | TRBV5-4 | TRBD1 | CASSLGGSGGPGYTF | TGTGCCAGCAGCTTAGGCGGGTCAGGGGGGCCCGGCTACACCTTC
- | TRBJ2-1 | TRBV12-5 | TRBD2 | CASAEGLAGVREQFF | TGTGCTAGTGCTGAGGGACTAGCGGGAGTTCGGGAGCAGTTCTTC
- | TRBJ2-1 | TRBV10-3 | TRBD1 | CAISDYPETGANEQFF | TGTGCCATCAGTGATTACCCCGAAACAGGGGCAAATGAGCAGTTCTTC
- | TRBJ2-1 | TRBV19 | TRBD2 | CASSISSGGLNEQFF | TGTGCCAGTAGTATATCCAGCGGGGGCTTGAATGAGCAGTTCTTC
- | TRBJ2-3 | TRBV7-8 | TRBD2 | CASSLGSSGSTDTQYF | TGTGCCAGCAGCTTAGGGTCTAGCGGGAGCACAGATACGCAGTATTTT
- | TRBJ1-1 | TRBV28 | - | CASSRDFQNTEAFF | TGTGCCAGCAGCCGGGACTTCCAGAACACTGAAGCTTTCTTT
- | TRBJ1-3 | TRBV5-1 | - | CASSFDRSGNTIYF | TGCGCCAGCAGCTTCGACAGATCTGGAAACACCATATATTTT
- | TRBJ2-1 | TRBV20-1 | - | CSAIYNEQFF | TGCAGTGCTATCTACAATGAGCAGTTCTTC
- | TRBJ2-2 | TRBV18 | - | CASSPTGGRGTGELFF | TGTGCCAGCTCACCAACCGGGGGGCGTGGGACCGGGGAGCTGTTTTTT
- | TRBJ2-7 | TRBV30 | TRBD2 | CAFSGGSYEQYF | TGTGCCTTTAGCGGGGGGTCCTACGAGCAGTACTTC
- | TRBJ1-3 | TRBV28 | - | CASSPSPGDPGNTIYF | TGTGCCAGCAGTCCCAGTCCGGGTGACCCTGGAAACACCATATATTTT
- | TRBJ2-2 | TRBV4-2 | - | CASSQDGEQANTGELFF | TGTGCCAGCAGCCAAGATGGGGAACAGGCGAACACCGGGGAGCTGTTTTTT
- | TRBJ2-7 | TRBV30 | - | CAWSDLRGYEQYF | TGTGCCTGGAGTGACCTCAGGGGCTACGAGCAGTACTTC
- | TRBJ2-5 | TRBV5-6 | - | CASSSIPEETQYF | TGTGCCAGCAGCAGCATTCCTGAAGAGACCCAGTACTTC
- | TRBJ1-2 | TRBV5-1 | - | CASSLVSGDGYTF | TGCGCCAGCAGCTTGGTGTCAGGGGACGGCTACACCTTC
- | TRBJ1-5 | TRBV28 | TRBD1 | CASSSGQGDNQPQHF | TGTGCCAGCAGTTCTGGGCAGGGGGACAATCAGCCCCAGCATTTT
few | TRBJ1-4 | TRBV2 | - | CASSGGRANEKLFF | TGTGCCAGCAGTGGAGGGAGGGCTAATGAAAAACTGTTTTTT
- | TRBJ1-2 | TRBV5-4 | TRBD1 | CASSLWGQPYGYTF | TGTGCCAGCAGCTTGTGGGGACAGCCCTATGGCTACACCTTC
- | TRBJ2-7 | TRBV5-5 | TRBD1 | CASSLTGTGAYEQYF | TGTGCCAGCAGCCTAACCGGGACAGGGGCCTACGAGCAGTACTTC
- | TRBJ2-1 | TRBV5-1 | TRBD2 | CASSGGLVWDNEQFF | TGCGCCAGCAGTGGGGGACTAGTCTGGGACAATGAGCAGTTCTTC
- | TRBJ1-1 | TRBV27 | - | CASSLAQGLGDTEAFF | TGTGCCAGCAGTTTAGCTCAGGGCCTCGGGGACACTGAAGCTTTCTTT
- | TRBJ1-4 | TRBV7-6 | - | CASSLRAPGTNEKLFF | TGTGCCAGCAGCTTACGTGCGCCTGGAACTAATGAAAAACTGTTTTTT
- | TRBJ1-4 | TRBV18 | - | CASSLRGANEKLFF | TGTGCCAGCTCACTCCGAGGGGCTAATGAAAAACTGTTTTTT
- | TRBJ1-5 | TRBV30 | - | CAWSGGRISNQPQHF | TGTGCCTGGAGTGGAGGCAGGATCAGCAATCAGCCCCAGCATTTT
- | TRBJ2-2 | TRBV7-3 | - | CASSLTRQPNTGELFF | TGTGCCAGCAGCTTAACGCGCCAGCCGAACACCGGGGAGCTGTTTTTT
- | TRBJ2-3 | TRBV7-2 | - | CASSPTFDTQYF | TGTGCCAGCAGCCCGACCTTCGATACGCAGTATTTT
- | TRBJ2-4 | TRBV7-9 | TRBD1 | CASSPNRQGVAKNIQYF | TGTGCCAGCAGCCCCAATCGACAGGGGGTGGCCAAAAACATTCAGTACTTC
once | TRBJ2-2 | TRBV5-1 | - | CASSFRREVIGELFF | TGCGCCAGCAGCTTTCGAAGGGAGGTTATCGGGGAGCTGTTTTTT
- | TRBJ1-2 | TRBV6-5 | - | CASSYEGNYGYTF | TGTGCCAGCAGTTACGAGGGGAACTATGGCTACACCTTC
- | TRBJ2-7 | TRBV11-2 | - | CASSLSEGTGSEQYF | TGTGCCAGCAGCTTATCGGAGGGTACAGGGAGCGAGCAGTACTTC
- | TRBJ1-6 | TRBV19 | - | CASSMRHGSSPLHF | TGTGCCAGTAGTATGCGCCATGGGAGTTCACCCCTCCACTTT
- | TRBJ1-2 | TRBV20-1 | - | CSASPYEEGYTF | TGCAGTGCTAGTCCGTACGAGGAAGGCTACACCTTC
few | TRBJ2-7 | TRBV6-5 | TRBD1 | CASSYPRGQGATEQYF | TGTGCCAGCAGTTACCCAAGGGGACAGGGGGCGACCGAGCAGTACTTC
- | TRBJ2-1 | TRBV7-9 | - | CASSLNRDPPYNEQFF | TGTGCCAGCAGCTTAAACAGGGATCCCCCTTACAATGAGCAGTTCTTC
- | TRBJ2-3 | TRBV24-1 | - | CATSDGRGSRRDTQYF | TGTGCCACCAGTGACGGTCGAGGGTCCAGACGCGATACGCAGTATTTT
- | TRBJ1-5 | TRBV28 | TRBD1 | CASSPPGQGSYSNQPQHF | TGTGCCAGCAGTCCCCCGGGACAGGGATCCTATAGCAATCAGCCCCAGCATTTT
- | TRBJ1-1 | TRBV9 | - | CASSPRTARDTEAFF | TGTGCCAGCAGCCCTCGGACAGCCAGGGACACTGAAGCTTTCTTT
- | TRBJ2-7 | TRBV7-2 | - | CASSLVGGRSYEQYF | TGTGCCAGCAGCTTAGTGGGTGGGCGCTCCTACGAGCAGTACTTC
- | TRBJ1-2 | TRBV18 | - | CASSATVGDYGYTF | TGTGCCAGCTCCGCGACAGTGGGGGACTATGGCTACACCTTC